This T cell receptor beta chain was identified during a study of T cells after yellow fever vaccination (dated by TCRdb to 2018 to 2020). Background on the whole study: The SMART-Seq v4 Ultra Low Input RNA kit was used to prepare libraries from fractions with low cell numbers. Two healthy male donors, one aged 18 to 30 and one aged 30 to 40 years, made up the cohort. To follow T-cell clones before and after both primary and booster YFV17D yellow fever vaccination, bulk TCR alpha and beta repertoires underwent longitudinal sequencing. Blood was drawn at multiple timepoints before and after primary and secondary immunization, with bulk PBMC replicates and cell subsets isolated.

Interpreted using the paper, the treatment or condition label stands for: live attenuated yellow fever vaccine strain. PBMCs were isolated from peripheral blood using a standard Ficoll-Paque protocol. Dynabeads CD4 and CD8 positive selection kits were used to isolate the CD4 and CD8 T-cell fractions. RNA was extracted with TriZol from bulk PBMCs, CD4 and CD8 fractions, and dextramer-positive and dextramer-negative fractions. TCRdb lists the instrument as Illumina NovaSeq 6000. Synthesis of TCR cDNA relied on 5'RACE template switching, a step that introduced a universal primer site along with unique molecular identifiers. cDNA synthesis was primed from both the TCR alpha and TCR beta constant segments. Libraries were amplified in two PCR steps, with sample barcodes and sequencing adapters added in the second step. Libraries were sequenced on Illumina HiSeq 2500 (2x100 bp) or NovaSeq (2x150 bp). The original methods were these. MIGEC handled demultiplexing of reads and collapsing into UMI consensus sequences, while MiXCR performed V(D)J alignment. Vaccine-responding clonotypes were defined with edgeR using replicate PBMC samples, requiring FDR below 0.01 and a log2 fold change above 5 up to day 15. Each bulk clonotype was labeled CD4 or CD8 based on which sequenced repertoire, CD4 or CD8, contained the clonotype at higher abundance. Through fastp at Q25 and MiXCR, TCRdb rebuilt clones from the public reads, retaining in-frame beta chains. A single entry per CDR3 protein holds the most common genes and DNA from its merged rows. These V and J calls are TCRdb output, not the study's own analysis. For this sample there are about 340,000 distinct CDR3 sequences; roughly an eighth appear just once. Clones ranked in the top ten supply around 3% of the sample.

General findings and caveats noted by the study authors: Because abundant contaminating clonotypes from the bulk population could be contained in FACS-sorted repertoires, computational filtering was required. A small share of clonotypes was detected in both CD4 and CD8 compartments, with the overlap likely arising from convergent recombination. The study included only a couple of donors, which limits how far the findings can be generalized. After the booster, most of the clones that had expanded following primary vaccination were detected again (approximately 95% of CD4 and 85% to 90% of CD8), which suggests that memory was broadly maintained. The secondary T-cell response was weaker than the primary response but faster, peaking on day 5 instead of day 15.

The germline V gene supplies CDR1 SGHTA and CDR2 FQGNSA. From the cysteine up to the phenylalanine, the CDR3 has a length of 17 residues. Of the read, only the CDR3 DNA is kept; its 51 bases are in frame from base 1. V is trimmed back by 3 bases and J by 1 base, and the junction contains 7 bases that no gene match accounts for. Concerning this clonotype: No antigen is known for it. No much larger clone exists at a distance of one base, and base qualities are not known.

The sequence joins TRBV7-2 to TRBJ2-3; 10 bases in the junction line up with TRBD2. This receptor was obtained from a man in his late teens or twenties who received the YFV17D yellow fever vaccine. Sequenced material: CD4+ T cells sorted from PBMCs, taken 15 days after the yellow fever booster vaccination. CDR3 region: CASSFGQTSGGTDTQYF. The sequenced DNA is TGTGCCAGCAGCTTTGGGCAAACTAGCGGGGGCACAGATACGCAGTATTTT. Where the CDR3 stops, the reference TRBV7-2 and TRBJ2-3 genes take over; the full variable domain is GAGVSQSPSNKVTEKGKDVELRCDPISGHTALYWYRQSLGQGLEFLIYFQGNSAPDKSGLPSDRFSAERTGGSVSTLTIQRTQQEDSAVYLCASSFGQTSGGTDTQYFGPGTRLTVL.